Presented here are 5 T cell receptor beta chains from one specimen sequenced in a study of identical twins. In TCRdb, the 5' RACE reads were re-called with MiXCR into one record per CDR3 protein. The repertoire holds about 530,000 distinct CDR3 sequences, with 20% to 25% as singletons. These data are also associated with another study on yellow fever vaccine responses in identical twins.

The sequenced sample was CD4+ T cells sorted from blood. Every receptor here comes from a woman under 30 in good health.

This clonotype occurred a few times. The chain combines TRBV5-5 with TRBJ2-4; possible D gene TRBD1, 6 bases. Trimming stripped 4 bases from V and 4 bases from J, with 9 bases between. Per the germline V gene, CDR1 is SGHKS and CDR2 is YYEKEE (reference sequence). CDR3 length: 13 residues. Here the CDR3 DNA reads TGTGCCAGCAGCGTTGACAGGAAAAACATTCAGTACTTC. Translated: CASSVDRKNIQYF.

The gene calls are TRBV19 and TRBJ2-3, with 10 bases aligning to TRBD1. CDR3 size: 15 residues. J lost 6 bases, V lost 5 bases, and 8 bases had no gene match. Per the germline V gene, CDR1 is LNHDA and CDR2 is SQIVND (reference sequence). CDR3 residues: CASSLNSDRGDTQYF. The CDR3 DNA is TGTGCCAGTAGTCTCAACTCGGACAGGGGGGATACGCAGTATTTT.

The chain recombines TRBV7-9 with TRBJ2-1; 13 bases match TRBD2. The CDR3 extends over 16 amino acids. The V gene end was trimmed by 5 bases and the J gene end by 4 bases; junction bases not matched to a gene: 5. Germline V gene sequence: CDR1 SEHNR, CDR2 FQNEAQ (reference sequence). CDR3: CASSQSTSGRYNEQFF. Here the CDR3 DNA reads TGTGCCAGCAGCCAGTCGACTAGCGGGAGGTACAATGAGCAGTTCTTC.

This sequence joins TRBV10-3 and TRBJ1-1; tentatively, D is TRBD1 (6 bases). V was trimmed by 3 bases and J by 7 bases, leaving 12 bases between them. Looked up from germline, CDR1 is ENHRY and CDR2 is SYGVKD. The CDR3 covers 13 residues. In nucleotides, the CDR3 is TGTGCCATCAGTGATAACAGGGCCGGTGAAGCTTTCTTT. This gives the protein CAISDNRAGEAFF.

In this sample, this clonotype turned up a few times. The rearrangement joins TRBV7-2 to TRBJ2-5; D remains unclear. The germline V gene encodes CDR1 SGHTA and CDR2 FQGNSA. This CDR3 is built from 13 residues. The germline V and J ends were trimmed by 3 bases and 0 bases, with 5 bases remaining between them. Written as DNA, the CDR3 is TGTGCCAGCAGCTTTAGTTACCAAGAGACCCAGTACTTC. This encodes CASSFSYQETQYF.